The present T cell receptor (beta chain) was sequenced within a study of cytomegalovirus exposure and HLA in healthy donors. Study as a whole: Both the approximately 120 validation repertoires and the approximately 640 first-cohort repertoires used the same platform, as reported by a later analysis.

Only in-frame clones appear in the TCRdb table, and some are missing; sequencing was by immunoSEQ multiplex PCR. The sample carries 150,000 to 200,000 clones, around four fifths recorded once. Study-level findings and limits: There were under 200 TCR beta chains listed as cytomegalovirus-associated. Reports described diagnosis of cytomegalovirus status by the classifier as highly specific and sensitive.

Notes on this clone: The target antigen is unknown.

Deletions cut 4 bases from V and 6 bases from J, with 15 bases between. In germline, CDR1 is SNHLY, CDR2 FYNNEI. The CDR3 loop spans 15 amino acids. The gene calls are TRBV2 and TRBJ2-2, with D possibly being TRBD2 (6 bases). Sequenced material: PBMCs. This sequence originates from a man aged 18 to 35 in good health and CMV-seropositive. This CDR3 is CASSVEPGRSGELFF. For the CDR3, the DNA is TGTGCCAGCAGTGTGGAACCCGGGAGATCCGGGGAGCTGTTTTTT.